A selection of T cell receptor beta chains follows, all from one sample in a study of T cells in Graves' hyperthyroidism and ophthalmopathy. TCRdb reanalysed the multiplex PCR reads using MiXCR and keeps one entry per CDR3 protein. The sample has around 440,000 distinct CDR3 sequences, around a sixth seen once. Sequences were obtained from blood. Receptors originate from a woman aged 18-29 years with Graves' hyperthyroidism. Both conserved end residues are part of each CDR3. Fields, in order: V gene, CDR3 protein.

>TRBV12-3/TRBV12-4
CASRPGRHYGYTF
>TRBV12-3/TRBV12-4
CASSFGASGRRNIQYF
>TRBV5-1
CASSLEGLAAYGYTF
>TRBV18
CASSPRRAVTNTGELFF
>TRBV18
CASSPTGVSDTQYF
>TRBV4-1
CASSQDGVRAAGANVLTF
>TRBV11-2
CASSSLAGGYNEQFF
>TRBV5-4
CASTRQGGSYNSPLHF
>TRBV14
CASSQDHGANEQFF
>TRBV28
CASSPQGKQNIQYF
>TRBV11-2
CASSSAPYERYF
>TRBV5-1
CASSSGQGASSYGYTF
>TRBV5-1
CASSLGVSHAEAFF